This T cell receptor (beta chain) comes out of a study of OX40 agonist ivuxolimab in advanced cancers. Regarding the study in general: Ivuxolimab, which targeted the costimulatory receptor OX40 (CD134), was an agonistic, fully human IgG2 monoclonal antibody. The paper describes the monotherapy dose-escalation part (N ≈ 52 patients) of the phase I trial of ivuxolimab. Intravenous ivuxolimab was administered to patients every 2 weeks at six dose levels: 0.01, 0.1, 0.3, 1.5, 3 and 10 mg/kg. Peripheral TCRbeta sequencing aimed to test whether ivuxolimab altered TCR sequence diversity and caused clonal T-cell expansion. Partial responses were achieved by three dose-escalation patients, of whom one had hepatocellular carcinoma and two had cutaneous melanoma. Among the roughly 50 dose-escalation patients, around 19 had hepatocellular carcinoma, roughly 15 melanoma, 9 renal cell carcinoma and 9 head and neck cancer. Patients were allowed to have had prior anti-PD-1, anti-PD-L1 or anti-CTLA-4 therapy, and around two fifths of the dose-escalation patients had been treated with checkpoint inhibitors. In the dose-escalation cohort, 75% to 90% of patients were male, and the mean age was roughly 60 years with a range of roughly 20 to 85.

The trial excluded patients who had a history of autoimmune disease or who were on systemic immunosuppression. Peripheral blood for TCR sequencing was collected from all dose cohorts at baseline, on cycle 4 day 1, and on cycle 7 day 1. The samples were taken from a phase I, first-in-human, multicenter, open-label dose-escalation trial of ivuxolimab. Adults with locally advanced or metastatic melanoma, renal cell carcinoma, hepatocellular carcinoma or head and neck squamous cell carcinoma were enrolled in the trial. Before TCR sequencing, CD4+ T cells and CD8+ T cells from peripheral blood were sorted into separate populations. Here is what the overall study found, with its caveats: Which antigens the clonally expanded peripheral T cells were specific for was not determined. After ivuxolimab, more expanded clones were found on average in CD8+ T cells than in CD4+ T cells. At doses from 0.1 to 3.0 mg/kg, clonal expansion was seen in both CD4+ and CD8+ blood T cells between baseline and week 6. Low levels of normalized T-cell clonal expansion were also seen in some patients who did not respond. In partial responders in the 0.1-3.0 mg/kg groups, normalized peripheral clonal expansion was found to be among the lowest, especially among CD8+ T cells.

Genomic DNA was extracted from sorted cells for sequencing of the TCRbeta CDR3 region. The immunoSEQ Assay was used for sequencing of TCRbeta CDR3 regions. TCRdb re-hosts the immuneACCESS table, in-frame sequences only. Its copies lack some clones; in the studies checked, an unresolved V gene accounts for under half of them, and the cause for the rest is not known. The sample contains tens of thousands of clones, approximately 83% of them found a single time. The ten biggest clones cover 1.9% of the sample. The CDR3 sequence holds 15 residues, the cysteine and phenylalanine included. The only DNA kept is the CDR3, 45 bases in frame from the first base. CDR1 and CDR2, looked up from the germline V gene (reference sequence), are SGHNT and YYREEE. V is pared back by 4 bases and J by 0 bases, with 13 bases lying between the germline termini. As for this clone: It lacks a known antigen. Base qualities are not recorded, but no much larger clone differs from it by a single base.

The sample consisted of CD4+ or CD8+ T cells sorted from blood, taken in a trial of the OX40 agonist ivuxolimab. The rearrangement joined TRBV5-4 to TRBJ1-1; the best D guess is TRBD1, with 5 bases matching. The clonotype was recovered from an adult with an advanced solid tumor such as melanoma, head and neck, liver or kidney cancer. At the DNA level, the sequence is TGTGCCAGCAGCAGGGACCGAACCATGAACACTGAAGCTTTCTTT. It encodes CASSRDRTMNTEAFF.